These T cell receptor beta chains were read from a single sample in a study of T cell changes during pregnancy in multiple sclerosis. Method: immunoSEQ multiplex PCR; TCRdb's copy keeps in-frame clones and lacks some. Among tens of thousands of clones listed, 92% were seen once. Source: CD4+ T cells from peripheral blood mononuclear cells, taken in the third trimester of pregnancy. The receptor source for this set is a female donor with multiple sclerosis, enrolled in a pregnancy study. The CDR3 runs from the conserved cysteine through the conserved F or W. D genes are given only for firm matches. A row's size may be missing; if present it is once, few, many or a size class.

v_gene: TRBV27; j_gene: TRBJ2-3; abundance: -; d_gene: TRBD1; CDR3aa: CASGRQGSADTQYF; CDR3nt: TGTGCCAGCGGAAGACAGGGGAGCGCAGATACGCAGTATTTT
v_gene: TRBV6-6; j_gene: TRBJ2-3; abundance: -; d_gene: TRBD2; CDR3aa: CASFSRNSGFSDTQYF; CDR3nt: TGTGCCAGCTTCTCCCGGAATAGCGGGTTTTCAGATACGCAGTATTTT
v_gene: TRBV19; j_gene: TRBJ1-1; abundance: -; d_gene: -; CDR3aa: CASSILQGNTEAFF; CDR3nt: TGTGCCAGTAGTATTTTACAGGGGAACACTGAAGCTTTCTTT
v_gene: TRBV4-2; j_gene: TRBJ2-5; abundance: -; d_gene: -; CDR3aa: CASSHPGGGREETQYF; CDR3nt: TGTGCCAGCAGCCATCCAGGCGGGGGCAGGGAAGAGACCCAGTACTTC
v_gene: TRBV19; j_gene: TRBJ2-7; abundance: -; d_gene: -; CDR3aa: CASTERPGNHEQYF; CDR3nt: TGTGCCAGTACGGAAAGGCCGGGGAACCACGAGCAGTACTTC
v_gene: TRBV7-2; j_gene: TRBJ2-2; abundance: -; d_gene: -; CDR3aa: CASTPLGSNTGELFF; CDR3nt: TGTGCCAGCACCCCCCTCGGGTCGAACACCGGGGAGCTGTTTTTT
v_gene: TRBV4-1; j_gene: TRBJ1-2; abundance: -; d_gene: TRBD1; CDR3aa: CASTQISGGNLNYGYTF; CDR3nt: TGCGCCAGCACTCAGATCTCAGGGGGGAACCTCAACTATGGCTACACCTTC
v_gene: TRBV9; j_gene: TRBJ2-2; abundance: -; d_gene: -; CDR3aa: CASSVRETGELFF; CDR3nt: TGTGCCAGCAGCGTTCGGGAAACCGGGGAGCTGTTTTTT
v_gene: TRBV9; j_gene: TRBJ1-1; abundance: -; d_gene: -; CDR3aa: CASSPTVGEAFF; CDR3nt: TGTGCCAGCAGCCCGACAGTAGGTGAAGCTTTCTTT
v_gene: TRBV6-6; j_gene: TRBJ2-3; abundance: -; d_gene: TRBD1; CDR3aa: CASSYRTGGITDTQYF; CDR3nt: TGTGCCAGCAGTTATCGAACAGGGGGCATCACAGATACGCAGTATTTT
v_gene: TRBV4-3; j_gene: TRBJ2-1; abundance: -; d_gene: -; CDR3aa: CASSRDGGPRGEQFF; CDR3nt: TGCGCCAGCAGCCGGGACGGGGGGCCGAGGGGAGAGCAGTTCTTC
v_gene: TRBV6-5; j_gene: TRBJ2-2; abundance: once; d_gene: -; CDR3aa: CASSYSYSGELFF; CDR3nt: TGTGCCAGCAGTTACTCGTATTCCGGGGAGCTGTTTTTT
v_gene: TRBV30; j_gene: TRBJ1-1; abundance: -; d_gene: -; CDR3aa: CAWSPPQGTNTEAFF; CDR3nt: TGTGCCTGGAGTCCCCCACAGGGTACTAACACTGAAGCTTTCTTT
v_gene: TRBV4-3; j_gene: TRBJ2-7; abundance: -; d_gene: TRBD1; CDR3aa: CASSQEPGTGVTYEQYF; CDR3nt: TGCGCCAGCAGCCAAGAACCGGGGACAGGGGTAACCTACGAGCAGTACTTC
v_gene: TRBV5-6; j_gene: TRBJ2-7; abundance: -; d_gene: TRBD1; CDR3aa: CASSLVGQGSYEQYF; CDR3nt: TGTGCCAGCAGCTTGGTGGGACAGGGGTCCTACGAGCAGTACTTC
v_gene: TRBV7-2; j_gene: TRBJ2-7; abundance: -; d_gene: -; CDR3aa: CASSSSRGYEQYF; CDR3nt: TGTGCCAGCAGTTCATCGCGGGGTTACGAGCAGTACTTC
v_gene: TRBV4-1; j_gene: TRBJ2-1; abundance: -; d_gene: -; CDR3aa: CASSQTQGGAWHEQFF; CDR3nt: TGCGCCAGCAGCCAAACCCAGGGGGGAGCGTGGCATGAGCAGTTCTTC
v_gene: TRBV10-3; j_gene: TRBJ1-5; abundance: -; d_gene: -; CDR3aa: CAISESFGQPQHF; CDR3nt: TGTGCCATCAGTGAGTCCTTCGGTCAGCCCCAGCATTTT
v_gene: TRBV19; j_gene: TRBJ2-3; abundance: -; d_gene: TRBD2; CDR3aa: CALVAIAGGTDTQYF; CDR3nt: TGTGCCCTTGTGGCGATAGCGGGGGGAACAGATACGCAGTATTTT
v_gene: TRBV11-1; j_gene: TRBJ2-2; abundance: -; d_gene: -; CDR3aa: CASSLLRDTGELFF; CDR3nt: TGTGCCAGCAGCTTATTGAGGGACACCGGGGAGCTGTTTTTT
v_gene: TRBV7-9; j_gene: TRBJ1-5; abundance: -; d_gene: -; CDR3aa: CASSQGYSNQPQHF; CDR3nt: TGTGCCAGCAGCCAGGGGTATAGCAATCAGCCCCAGCATTTT
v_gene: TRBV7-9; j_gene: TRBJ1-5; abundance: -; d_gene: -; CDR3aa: CASSSYSNQPQHF; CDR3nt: TGTGCCAGCAGCTCTTATAGCAATCAGCCCCAGCATTTT
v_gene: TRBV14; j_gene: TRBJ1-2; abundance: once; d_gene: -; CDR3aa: CASSRWGRDGYTF; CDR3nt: TGTGCCAGCAGCCGGTGGGGGCGGGATGGCTACACCTTC
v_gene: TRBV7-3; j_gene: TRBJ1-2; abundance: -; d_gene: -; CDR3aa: CASSDAFRVGGYTF; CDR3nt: TGTGCCAGCAGTGATGCCTTCCGGGTAGGCGGCTACACCTTC
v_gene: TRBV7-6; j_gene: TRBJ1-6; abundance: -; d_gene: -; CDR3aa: CASSRIGENSPLHF; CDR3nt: TGTGCCAGCAGCCGGATAGGGGAAAATTCACCCCTCCACTTT
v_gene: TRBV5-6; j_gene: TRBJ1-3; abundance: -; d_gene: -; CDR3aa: CASSLGTGISGNTIYF; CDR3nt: TGTGCCAGCAGCTTGGGTACAGGGATCTCTGGAAACACCATATATTTT
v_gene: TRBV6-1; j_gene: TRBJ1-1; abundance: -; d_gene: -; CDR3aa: CASSLEGAVTEAFF; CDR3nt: TGTGCCAGCAGTCTAGAAGGGGCTGTCACTGAAGCTTTCTTT
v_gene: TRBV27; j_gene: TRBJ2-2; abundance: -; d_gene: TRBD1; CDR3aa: CASSRRQGANTGELFF; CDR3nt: TGTGCCAGCAGTCGCCGACAGGGGGCGAACACCGGGGAGCTGTTTTTT
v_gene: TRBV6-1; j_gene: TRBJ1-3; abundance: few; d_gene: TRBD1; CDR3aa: CASSENDRAYTIYF; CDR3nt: TGTGCCAGCAGTGAAAACGACAGGGCCTACACCATATATTTT
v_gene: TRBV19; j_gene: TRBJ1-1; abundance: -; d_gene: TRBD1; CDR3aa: CASSSGTGGAMNTEAFF; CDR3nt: TGTGCCAGTAGTAGTGGGACAGGGGGCGCGATGAACACTGAAGCTTTCTTT
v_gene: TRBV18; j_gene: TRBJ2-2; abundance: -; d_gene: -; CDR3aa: CASSPQEIGTGELFF; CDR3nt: TGTGCCAGCTCACCACAGGAGATCGGGACCGGGGAGCTGTTTTTT
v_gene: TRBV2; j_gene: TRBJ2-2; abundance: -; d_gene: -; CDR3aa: CASNKGMNTGELFF; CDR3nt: TGTGCCAGCAATAAGGGGATGAACACCGGGGAGCTGTTTTTT
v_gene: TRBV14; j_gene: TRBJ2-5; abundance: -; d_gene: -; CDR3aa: CASSQVEVQAFQETQYF; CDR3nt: TGTGCCAGCAGCCAAGTAGAGGTACAGGCATTCCAAGAGACCCAGTACTTC
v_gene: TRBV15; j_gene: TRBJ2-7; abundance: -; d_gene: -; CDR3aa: CATSKGGGYEQYF; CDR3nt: TGTGCCACTAGCAAAGGGGGTGGCTACGAGCAGTACTTC
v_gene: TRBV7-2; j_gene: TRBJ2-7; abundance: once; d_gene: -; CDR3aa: CASSLVSGVSSYEQYF; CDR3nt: TGTGCCAGCAGCTTAGTTTCTGGAGTCAGCTCCTACGAGCAGTACTTC
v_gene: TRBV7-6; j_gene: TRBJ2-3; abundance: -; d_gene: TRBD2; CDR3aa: CASSLLAFLSTDTQYF; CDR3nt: TGTGCCAGCAGCCTACTAGCGTTCCTTAGCACAGATACGCAGTATTTT
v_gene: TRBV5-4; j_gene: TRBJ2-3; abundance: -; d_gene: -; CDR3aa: CASSLGQNTDTQYF; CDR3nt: TGTGCCAGCAGCTTGGGACAGAACACAGATACGCAGTATTTT